One and the same sample provided the 8 T cell receptor beta chains below, sequenced in a study of CD4 T cells in relation to SARS-CoV-2 and coronaviruses. For these TCRs, the target antigens are not known. The table came from immunoSEQ multiplex PCR; TCRdb's copy has only in-frame clones and leaves some out. This table has tens of thousands of clones, 73% appearing once. CD4+ T cells from unexposed donors were obtained before the COVID-19 pandemic (2011-2018). After less than 11 days of culture, CD4+ T cells were isolated. The specimen was CD4+ T cells from PBMCs, cultured in vitro. The receptors stem from a human donor in good health.

The rearrangement links TRBV25-1 to TRBJ2-7; D is tentatively TRBD1 or TRBD2 (5 bases each). Trimming left V 4 bases short and J 6 bases short, with 16 bases between. The CDR3 extends over 14 amino acids. From germline, CDR1 is MGHDK and CDR2 SYGVNS. The CDR3 spells CASSGWGIKGEQYF. CDR3 coding DNA: TGTGCCAGCAGTGGGTGGGGGATCAAGGGCGAGCAGTACTTC.

Only a few counts were recorded for this clone. The chain is built from TRBV5-1 and TRBJ2-3, with 9 bases matching TRBD2. Looked up from germline, CDR1 is SGHRS and CDR2 is YFSETQ. V lost 1 base, J lost 2 bases, and 5 bases stayed unmatched. This CDR3 spans 16 amino acids. The CDR3 spells CASSLTSGFDTDTQYF. In DNA form, the CDR3 reads TGCGCCAGCAGCTTGACTAGCGGGTTTGACACAGATACGCAGTATTTT.

This chain uses TRBV13 with TRBJ1-6; 11 bases map to TRBD1. Germline V CDR1 and CDR2: PRHDT, FYEKMQ (reference sequence). The CDR3 contains 15 residues. V lost 6 bases, J lost 9 bases, and 7 bases stayed unmatched. The CDR3 nucleotides read TGTGCCAGCAGTTTGGGACAGGGGGAGGGTTCACCCCTCCACTTT. It is translated as CASSLGQGEGSPLHF.

The rearrangement links TRBV10-3 to TRBJ1-6, with D unclear. This CDR3 is built from 15 residues. The V gene's germline CDR1 is ENHRY and CDR2 SYGVKD. The ends were cut back, 6 bases at V and 5 bases at J, with 14 bases in the middle. DNA of the CDR3: TGTGCCATCAGCCGAACCAAGGGAGATAATTCACCCCTCCACTTT. Encoded protein: CAISRTKGDNSPLHF.

This chain links TRBV6-2 or TRBV6-3 with TRBJ1-2; TRBD1 agrees at 7 bases. The CDR3 loop spans 15 amino acids. V was pared by 5 bases and J by 3 bases, with 9 bases of the junction left unmatched. Germline assignment: CDR1 MNHEY and CDR2 SVGEGT. CDR3 in amino acids: CASSLRQGRDYGYTF. DNA for the CDR3: TGTGCCAGCAGTCTCCGACAGGGAAGGGACTATGGCTACACCTTC.

This clone appeared a single time. The chain links TRBV19 to TRBJ1-1; possible D gene TRBD1, 5 bases. Trimming took off 6 bases at V and 0 bases at J, with 17 bases between the two ends. The CDR3 length is 16 residues. CDR1 and CDR2 (germline): LNHDA, SQIVND (reference sequence). The DNA of the CDR3 is TGTGCCAGTAGCCTCACTTCAATAGGGGTGAACACTGAAGCTTTCTTT. Translating it yields CASSLTSIGVNTEAFF.

The gene calls are TRBV6-4 and TRBJ2-2; TRBD1 is a possible D gene (5 bases). Trimming took 6 bases from V and 3 from J, leaving 11 bases between them. The CDR3 loop spans 14 amino acids. Germline CDR1 MRHNA, CDR2 SNTAGT. The CDR3 spells CASRLDRYTGELFF. The CDR3 nucleotides read TGTGCCAGCAGACTCGACAGATACACCGGGGAGCTGTTTTTT.

The chain uses TRBV6-5 and TRBJ2-7, with D tentatively TRBD1 (6 bases). The V end lost 6 bases, the J end lost 1 base, and 13 bases lay between the germline ends. Looked up from germline, CDR1 is MNHEY and CDR2 is SVGAGI. The CDR3 length is 14 residues. The CDR3 DNA is TGTGCCAGCAGCCTCGGACAGCAATCCTACGAGCAGTACTTC. Translating it yields CASSLGQQSYEQYF.